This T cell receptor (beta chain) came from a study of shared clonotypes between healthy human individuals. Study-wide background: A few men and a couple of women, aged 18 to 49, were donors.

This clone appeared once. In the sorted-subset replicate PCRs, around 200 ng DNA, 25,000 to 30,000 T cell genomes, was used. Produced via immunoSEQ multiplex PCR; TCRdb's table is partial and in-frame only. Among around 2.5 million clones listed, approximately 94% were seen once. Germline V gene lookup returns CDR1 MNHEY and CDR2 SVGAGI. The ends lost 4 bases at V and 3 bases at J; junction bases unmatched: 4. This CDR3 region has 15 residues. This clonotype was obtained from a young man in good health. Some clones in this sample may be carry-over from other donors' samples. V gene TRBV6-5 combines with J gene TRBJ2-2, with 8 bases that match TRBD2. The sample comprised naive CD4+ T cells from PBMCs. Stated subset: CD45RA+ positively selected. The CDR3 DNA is TGTGCCAGCAGTTCAGCGGGAGATGACACCGGGGAGCTGTTTTTT. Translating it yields CASSSAGDDTGELFF.